This T cell receptor beta chain was identified in a study of early T cells in non-severe SARS-CoV-2 infection. Study results and limitations: CD4 and private specificities were missed by VDJdb matching, which favored anti-spike CD8 responses.

The CDR3 consists of 13 residues. Germline assignment: CDR1 MNHEY and CDR2 SMNVEV (reference sequence). This clonotype was picked up a small number of times. Its matching antigen is unknown. The junction departs from germline at one end; a sequencing error may be responsible. Unique molecular identifiers were added to individual cDNA molecules. TCRdb reanalysed the 5' RACE reads using MiXCR and keeps one entry per CDR3 protein. Of 95,000 to 120,000 distinct CDR3 sequences in the sample, 9% to 13% were seen once. Sample: whole blood. V gene TRBV27 combines with J gene TRBJ1-1, with TRBD1 identical over 7 bases. This clonotype was obtained from an adult who was a healthcare worker with PCR-confirmed SARS-CoV-2 infection or an uninfected control (not recorded which). In DNA form, the CDR3 reads TGTGCCACCAGTCCGGGACAGCCCACTGAAGCTTTCTTT. Translating it yields CATSPGQPTEAFF.